Listed below are T cell receptor beta chains from one sample, sequenced in a study of human T cells and chemical hapten exposure. MiXCR, applied by TCRdb to the RACE reads, yields one record per CDR3 protein. The table shows approximately 46,000 distinct CDR3 sequences, with approximately 9.6% occurring only once. Sequences were derived from whole blood, sampled in connection with sensitization to the hapten diphenylcyclopropenone (DPC). The receptor set was obtained from a woman aged 25 to 45 with alopecia areata. Some clones in this sample may be carry-over from other donors' samples. The CDR3 runs from the conserved cysteine through the conserved F or W. Each record gives: D gene, J gene, V gene, clone size, CDR3 protein, CDR3 DNA. A D gene is named only where the DNA matches it firmly. Expanded clones get a size class; other rows say once, few or many, or leave the size out.

- | TRBJ2-6 | TRBV7-9 | many | CASSLAGTGANVLTF | TGTGCCAGCAGCTTAGCCGGGACCGGGGCCAACGTCCTGACTTTC
- | TRBJ2-3 | TRBV29-1 | - | CSVVSQERSSTDTQYF | TGCAGCGTGGTGTCTCAAGAGAGATCGAGCACAGATACGCAGTATTTT
- | TRBJ2-5 | TRBV10-3 | many | CAIKYDGAGETQYF | TGTGCCATCAAATACGACGGCGCGGGGGAGACCCAGTACTTC
- | TRBJ1-1 | TRBV6-1 | - | CASSDRVAFF | TGTGCCAGCAGTGACAGGGTGGCTTTCTTT
- | TRBJ2-3 | TRBV5-1 | few | CASSPQSTDTQYF | TGCGCCAGCAGCCCACAGTCCACAGATACGCAGTATTTT
- | TRBJ2-1 | TRBV7-2 | - | CASSLRGSYNEQFF | TGTGCCAGCAGCTTAAGAGGATCCTACAATGAGCAGTTCTTC
TRBD1 | TRBJ1-2 | TRBV27 | few | CASSSWDRANRGYTF | TGTGCCAGCAGTTCCTGGGACAGGGCTAACAGGGGCTACACCTTC
- | TRBJ2-7 | TRBV28 | - | CASQEGTTYEQYF | TGTGCCAGTCAAGAGGGCACTACCTACGAGCAGTACTTC
- | TRBJ2-5 | TRBV27 | few | CASSLLGGGETQYF | TGTGCCAGCAGTTTATTAGGGGGTGGAGAGACCCAGTACTTC
TRBD1 | TRBJ2-7 | TRBV7-2 | - | CASSLAGPGQGAPKQYF | TGTGCCAGCAGCTTAGCGGGGCCGGGACAGGGGGCCCCAAAGCAGTACTTC
- | TRBJ2-2 | TRBV3-1 | large | CASIQGRTNTGELFF | TGTGCCAGCATCCAGGGCCGAACGAACACCGGGGAGCTGTTTTTT
- | TRBJ2-7 | TRBV28 | many | CASSSLGFGQYF | TGTGCCAGCAGTTCACTGGGGTTCGGGCAGTACTTC
TRBD1 | TRBJ2-3 | TRBV6-6 | many | CASTETTGGATDTQYF | TGTGCCAGCACAGAAACAACAGGGGGCGCGACAGATACGCAGTATTTT
- | TRBJ1-5 | TRBV7-7 | - | CASRGTGSNQPQHF | TGTGCTAGCAGAGGCACCGGCAGCAATCAGCCCCAGCATTTT
TRBD1 | TRBJ1-6 | TRBV9 | few | CASSLTGKGSPLHF | TGTGCCAGCAGCTTGACAGGGAAAGGTTCACCCCTCCACTTT
TRBD2 | TRBJ2-7 | TRBV4-2 | few | CASSANSGGVYEQYF | TGTGCCAGCAGCGCCAATAGCGGGGGCGTTTACGAGCAGTACTTC
- | TRBJ2-7 | TRBV5-6 | - | CASRRQALSTYEQYF | TGTGCCAGCAGGAGACAGGCCCTATCAACCTACGAGCAGTACTTC
- | TRBJ2-7 | TRBV9 | - | CASSASPSGRNEQYF | TGTGCCAGCAGCGCTAGCCCTTCAGGGAGGAACGAGCAGTACTTC
- | TRBJ2-3 | TRBV2 | few | CASSPGRSTDTQYF | TGTGCCAGCAGCCCGGGACGGAGCACAGATACGCAGTATTTT
TRBD2 | TRBJ2-2 | TRBV29-1 | - | CSVAGENTGELFF | TGCAGCGTCGCGGGGGAGAACACCGGGGAGCTGTTTTTT
TRBD1 | TRBJ2-1 | TRBV7-6 | - | CASSSDRGSYNEQFF | TGTGCCAGCAGCTCCGACAGGGGCAGCTACAATGAGCAGTTCTTC
TRBD2 | TRBJ2-3 | TRBV9 | many | CASSVGLAGRTTDTQYF | TGTGCCAGCAGCGTAGGACTAGCGGGGAGAACGACAGATACGCAGTATTTT
- | TRBJ1-2 | TRBV21-1 | few | CASSKAGTPRPYGYTF | TGTGCCAGCAGCAAAGCTGGGACACCTCGTCCTTATGGCTACACCTTC
- | TRBJ1-4 | TRBV6-5 | - | CASSSEGGLFF | TGTGCCAGCAGTTCAGAGGGCGGCCTGTTTTTT
- | TRBJ2-5 | TRBV28 | - | CASSPEGSRETQYF | TGTGCCAGCAGCCCGGAAGGCTCTCGGGAGACCCAGTACTTC
- | TRBJ1-2 | TRBV29-1 | few | CSVVSEDGYTF | TGCAGCGTTGTGTCAGAAGATGGCTACACCTTC
- | TRBJ2-7 | TRBV5-1 | - | CASSLEVGRGEQYF | TGCGCCAGCAGCTTGGAGGTCGGCAGGGGCGAGCAGTACTTC
- | TRBJ2-5 | TRBV6-6 | - | CASTQRVFGVRAQETQYF | TGTGCCAGCACCCAGCGGGTATTCGGGGTACGAGCCCAAGAGACCCAGTACTTC
- | TRBJ2-1 | TRBV19 | - | CASSIGNFNEQFF | TGTGCCAGTAGTATAGGAAATTTCAATGAGCAGTTCTTC
- | TRBJ1-6 | TRBV10-3 | many | CAIRTEYNSPLHF | TGTGCCATACGGACGGAATATAATTCACCCCTCCACTTT
TRBD1 | TRBJ1-1 | TRBV20-1 | - | CSARGDRVNTEAFF | TGCAGTGCTAGAGGGGACAGGGTGAACACTGAAGCTTTCTTT
TRBD2 | TRBJ2-3 | TRBV29-1 | few | CSVRAGGRTLASTDTQYF | TGCAGCGTTCGCGCGGGGGGCAGAACGTTGGCTAGCACAGATACGCAGTATTTT
- | TRBJ1-1 | TRBV29-1 | many | CSVVSPGRPEAFF | TGCAGCGTTGTTTCACCGGGCCGACCTGAAGCTTTCTTT
TRBD2 | TRBJ2-1 | TRBV3-1 | few | CASTPSGGYNEQFF | TGTGCCAGCACCCCTAGCGGGGGCTACAATGAGCAGTTCTTC
- | TRBJ2-1 | TRBV4-3 | - | CASSQGRGNEQFF | TGCGCCAGCAGCCAAGGTAGAGGAAATGAGCAGTTCTTC
- | TRBJ2-7 | TRBV7-8 | - | CASSLAMLQFPYEQYF | TGTGCCAGCAGCTTAGCGATGCTTCAGTTTCCCTACGAGCAGTACTTC
TRBD2 | TRBJ2-3 | TRBV13 | few | CASSRGSGGHTDTQYF | TGTGCCAGCAGCAGAGGGAGCGGGGGACACACAGATACGCAGTATTTT
TRBD2 | TRBJ2-1 | TRBV7-3 | - | CASSKGRGYNEQFF | TGTGCCAGCAGCAAAGGGAGGGGATACAATGAGCAGTTCTTC
- | TRBJ2-2 | TRBV12-3/TRBV12-4 | few | CASSAWQGPTGELFF | TGTGCCAGCAGTGCCTGGCAGGGTCCCACCGGGGAGCTGTTTTTT
TRBD2 | TRBJ2-3 | TRBV6-2/TRBV6-3 | - | CASSYPASGGYSSTDTQYF | TGTGCCAGCAGTTACCCAGCTAGCGGGGGGTATTCTAGCACAGATACGCAGTATTTT
- | TRBJ1-4 | TRBV9 | few | CASSVGHEEKLFF | TGTGCCAGCAGCGTGGGGCATGAGGAAAAACTGTTTTTT
TRBD1 | TRBJ1-4 | TRBV4-3 | few | CASSQTGTGGEKLFF | TGCGCCAGCAGCCAAACCGGGACAGGGGGCGAAAAACTGTTTTTT
- | TRBJ1-2 | TRBV28 | - | CASSLGIVQGDGYTF | TGTGCCAGCAGTTTAGGCATTGTGCAGGGAGATGGCTACACCTTC
TRBD1 | TRBJ2-5 | TRBV5-5 | few | CASTSLGQGFQETQYF | TGTGCCAGCACCTCCCTGGGACAGGGGTTCCAAGAGACCCAGTACTTC
TRBD1 | TRBJ2-7 | TRBV27 | - | CASSFGRGQTWLGQYF | TGTGCCAGCAGTTTTGGTCGGGGACAGACTTGGCTGGGGCAGTACTTC